The T cell receptor beta chain described here comes from a study of blood T cell repertoires in COVID-19. Study information: Sites across the United States, Italy and Spain contributed samples from acute and convalescent COVID-19. PBMCs, B-cell-depleted T cells, or T cells were the source of the cDNA or gDNA that made up the material.

Assay: immunoSEQ multiplex PCR; the TCRdb copy retains only in-frame clones and omits some. This table has 200,000 to 250,000 clones, about four fifths appearing once. This CDR3 is built from 14 residues. Germline-derived CDR1 and CDR2 are KGHSH and LQKENI. V was pared by 0 bases and J by 6 bases, with 9 bases between. The rearrangement links TRBV18 to TRBJ1-5, with D uncertain. The sequence derives from a man aged 45 to 65 with acute or convalescent COVID-19. Sequencing was performed on peripheral blood. This CDR3 is CASSPPTWSQPQHF. The CDR3 DNA follows: TGTGCCAGCTCACCACCAACTTGGTCTCAGCCCCAGCATTTT.